These 22 T cell receptor beta chains were sequenced from one sample in a study of shared clonotypes between healthy human individuals. Profiled with immunoSEQ multiplex PCR; TCRdb holds only in-frame clones, not every one. The sample includes some 200,000 clones, over 50% seen only once; the top ten take 10%. The sequenced sample was memory CD4+ T cells sorted from blood. Subset given: CD45RA-negative fraction. The receptor source for this set is a man younger than 45 in good health.

The sample holds one count of this clone. The V gene is TRBV6-1, the J gene TRBJ1-5, with D possibly TRBD1 on 5 matching bases. Germline CDR1 is MNHNS and CDR2 is SASEGT. The CDR3 is 13 residues long. V gave up 4 bases and J gave up 4 bases, with 8 bases separating them. The CDR3 coding sequence is TGTGCCAGCAGTGCCGACAGAAATCAGCCCCAGCATTTT. Its translation: CASSADRNQPQHF.

The chain links TRBV2 to TRBJ2-7, with 8 bases lining up with TRBD1. CDR3 length equals 15 residues. Trimming took 3 bases from V and 3 from J; bases not matched to a gene: 7. Germline CDR1 SNHLY, CDR2 FYNNEI. The CDR3 sequence is CASSETGELFYEQYF. CDR3 DNA sequence: TGTGCCAGCAGTGAGACAGGGGAGCTCTTCTACGAGCAGTACTTC. Combining the CDR3 with reference TRBV2 and TRBJ2-7 gives the whole variable domain EPEVTQTPSHQVTQMGQEVILRCVPISNHLYFYWYRQILGQKVEFLVSFYNNEISEKSEIFDDQFSVERPDGSNFTLKIRSTKLEDSAMYFCASSETGELFYEQYFGPGTRLTVT.

This clone has a handful of counts. The chain is built from TRBV6-1 and TRBJ2-1, with 7 positions matching TRBD2. CDR3 length: 16 residues. The germline gives CDR1 MNHNS, CDR2 SASEGT. V was pared by 0 bases and J by 3 bases, with 5 bases of the junction left unmatched. CDR3 region: CASSEAGGNLYNEQFF. CDR3 in DNA: TGTGCCAGCAGTGAAGCGGGGGGGAATCTCTACAATGAGCAGTTCTTC.

The chain carries TRBV6-1 and TRBJ2-7; 7 nucleotides agree with TRBD1. The CDR3 covers 12 residues. The J segment lost 12 bases and the V segment lost 3 bases, leaving 8 bases of the junction unmatched. CDR1 MNHNS and CDR2 SASEGT come from the germline V gene. The CDR3 sequence is CASSDDRASRYF. In DNA form, the CDR3 reads TGTGCCAGCAGTGATGACAGGGCCTCGCGGTACTTC.

The rearrangement joins TRBV6-1 to TRBJ2-7; D unclear. The germline V and J ends were trimmed by 0 bases and 2 bases, with 5 bases remaining between them. This CDR3 region has 13 residues. Germline CDR1 is MNHNS and CDR2 is SASEGT. The DNA for the CDR3 is TGTGCCAGCAGTGAAGCTCAGCCCTACGAGCAGTACTTC. It encodes CASSEAQPYEQYF.

The rearrangement joins TRBV5-1 to TRBJ2-2; the match to TRBD1 covers 7 bases. This CDR3 comprises 14 residues. J lost 5 bases, V lost 5 bases, and 6 bases had no gene match. Per germline, CDR1 SGHRS and CDR2 YFSETQ. In DNA, the CDR3 is TGCGCCAGCAGTGAGGGGGCGCGGACCGGGGAGCTGTTTTTT. Its translation is CASSEGARTGELFF.

The chain employs TRBV7-2 and TRBJ2-6, with TRBD2 matching 7 bases. This CDR3 contains 15 residues. Germline CDR1 is SGHTA and CDR2 is FQGNSA. V dropped 10 bases and J dropped 2; count of bases not matched to a gene: 8. CDR3 amino acids: CATATSGAGANVLTF. DNA of the CDR3: TGTGCCACAGCGACCAGCGGGGCTGGGGCCAACGTCCTGACTTTC.

V is TRBV25-1 and J is TRBJ1-2, with D possibly being TRBD1 (5 bases). The germline gives CDR1 MGHDK, CDR2 SYGVNS. V was pared by 1 base and J by 0 bases, with 6 bases between. The CDR3 sequence is 14 residues long. The CDR3 region has the DNA TGTGCCAGCAGTGAATGGGGGGCTAACTATGGCTACACCTTC. Translated, it gives CASSEWGANYGYTF.

The V call is TRBV29-1, the J call TRBJ2-5; a possible D gene is TRBD1 (5 bases). CDR1 and CDR2 from the germline V gene are SQVTM and ANQGSEA. This CDR3 has 14 residues. The V end lost 6 bases, the J end lost 2 bases, and 16 bases lay between the germline ends. This CDR3 reads CSVERQPVQETQYF. The CDR3 coding sequence is TGCAGCGTGGAAAGACAGCCTGTTCAAGAGACCCAGTACTTC.

On this clone itself: This may be a read error: a much more frequent sequence differs by one nucleotide. The chain employs TRBV6-1 and TRBJ2-1; TRBD2 aligns across 7 bases. The CDR3 runs 17 residues. Germline CDR1 MNHNS, CDR2 SASEGT. J was trimmed by 0 bases and V by 4 bases; bases with no gene match: 9. CDR3 DNA: TGTGCCAGCAGTGGGGGAGCGGCGGGGGTCTCCTACAATGAGCAGTTCTTC. Translating gives CASSGGAAGVSYNEQFF.

This chain uses TRBV7-6 with TRBJ1-1; D is perhaps TRBD1 (5 bases). With 5 bases removed from V and 4 bases from J, the gap between germline ends came to 20 bases. Germline CDR1 SGHVS, CDR2 FNYEAQ. The CDR3 is made up of 16 amino acids. The CDR3 here is CASSPLTVLGGTEAFF. CDR3 nucleotide sequence: TGTGCCAGCAGCCCGCTGACCGTCCTGGGGGGCACTGAAGCTTTCTTT.

This clone was counted a single time. V gene TRBV10-2 combines with J gene TRBJ1-2; a possible D gene is TRBD1 (5 bases). The CDR3 extends over 14 amino acids. V lost 6 bases, J lost 4 bases, and 15 bases lay in between. The germline CDR1 and CDR2 sequences are WSHSY and SAAADI. The CDR3, as DNA: TGCGCCAGCAGCCCGGGGGTGTTGACCTATGGCTACACCTTC. It codes for CASSPGVLTYGYTF.

This rearrangement joins TRBV7-8 to TRBJ2-3, with TRBD1 identical over 7 bases. V lost 7 bases and J lost 5; bases outside the gene matches: 12. The CDR3 runs to 15 residues. CDR1 SGHVS and CDR2 FQNEAQ come from the germline V gene. Here the CDR3 reads CASTRGGGWRDTQYF. In nucleotides, the CDR3 is TGTGCCAGCACCCGAGGGGGCGGGTGGAGAGATACGCAGTATTTT.

The rearrangement uses TRBV9 and TRBJ2-3; TRBD2 matches at 11 bases. V shed 0 bases and J 7 bases; nucleotides not matched to a gene: 10. The CDR3 is 17 amino acids. The V gene's germline CDR1 is SGDLS and CDR2 YYNGEE. The CDR3 DNA is TGTGCCAGCAGCGTAGACCCGACTAGCGGGATCATGAATACGCAGTATTTT. It encodes CASSVDPTSGIMNTQYF.

With regard to this clone: This likely stems from a read error, as it lies one base from a far larger clone. At the DNA level, this CDR3 is encoded by other sequences in the same sample as well. V is TRBV10-3 and J is TRBJ2-3; TRBD2 aligns across 9 bases. The CDR3 consists of 12 residues. Germline V gene sequence: CDR1 ENHRY, CDR2 SYGVKD. This CDR3 is CAIASGTDTQYF. The DNA of the CDR3 is TGTGCCATCGCTAGCGGGACAGATACACAGTATTTT.

The V call is TRBV7-8, the J call TRBJ2-7; D gene uncertain. V dropped 5 bases and J dropped 4 bases, with 9 bases sitting between them. Germline V gives CDR1 SGHVS, CDR2 FQNEAQ. CDR3 length equals 12 residues. CDR3 residues: CASSESRYEQYF. The CDR3 coding sequence is TGTGCCAGCAGCGAAAGCAGATACGAGCAGTACTTC.

This chain uses TRBV6-5 with TRBJ2-7; D is unresolved. CDR3 length equals 11 residues. With 4 bases removed from V and 7 bases from J, the gap between germline ends came to 8 bases. CDR1 is MNHEY and CDR2 is SVGAGI in the germline V gene. This CDR3 reads CASSSRSEQYF. For the CDR3, the DNA is TGTGCCAGCAGTTCCCGTTCGGAGCAGTACTTC.

This clone was seen only a few times. The V and J genes are TRBV30 and TRBJ2-6; D not certain. The CDR3 extends over 13 amino acids. Trimming removed 7 bases from V and 0 bases from J, with 7 bases in between. Germline-derived CDR1 and CDR2 are GTSNPN and SVGIG (reference sequence). This chain's CDR3 is CAFRNSGANVLTF. The CDR3 nucleotides are TGTGCCTTCCGAAACTCTGGGGCCAACGTCCTGACTTTC.

The rearrangement joins TRBV15 to TRBJ2-2; D is unresolved. This CDR3 comprises 16 residues. V was pared by 5 bases and J by 0 bases, with 13 bases between. Germline V lookup: CDR1 LNHNV, CDR2 YYDKDF (reference sequence). The CDR3: CATSHLSRSNTGELFF. CDR3 in DNA: TGTGCCACCAGCCATCTGAGTCGGTCGAACACCGGGGAGCTGTTTTTT. Looking up the rest from reference TRBV15 and TRBJ2-2 gives the full variable domain: DAMVIQNPRYQVTQFGKPVTLSCSQTLNHNVMYWYQQKSSQAPKLLFHYYDKDFNNEADTPDNFQSRRPNTSFCFLDIRSPGLGDTAMYLCATSHLSRSNTGELFFGEGSRLTVL.

The V call is TRBV2, the J call TRBJ2-7; D remains unclear. Looked up from germline, CDR1 is SNHLY and CDR2 is FYNNEI. The CDR3 covers 13 residues. Trimming removed 7 bases at V and 5 bases at J, with 15 bases between. CDR3 in DNA: TGTGCCAGCAATGCCGGGTTGGAAAACGAGCAGTACTTC. It encodes CASNAGLENEQYF.

The chain recombines TRBV11-2 with TRBJ2-3; D is uncertain. The CDR3 covers 17 residues. The germline V and J ends were trimmed by 4 bases and 5 bases, with 22 bases remaining between them. The germline V gene encodes CDR1 SGHAT and CDR2 FQNNGV. The CDR3 sequence is CASSSLSAGPAQDTQYF. The CDR3 DNA follows: TGTGCCAGCAGCTCCCTCTCGGCAGGCCCCGCACAAGATACGCAGTATTTT.

The J gene is TRBJ1-2, the V gene TRBV6-6; D unclear. In germline, CDR1 is MNHNY, CDR2 SVGAGI (reference sequence). The CDR3 runs to 12 residues. With 0 bases removed from V and 5 bases from J, the gap between germline ends came to 4 bases. In DNA, the CDR3 is TGTGCCAGCAGTTACTCACAGTATGGCTACACCTTC. Residues: CASSYSQYGYTF.